What follows describes a single T cell receptor beta chain. The TCR beta repertoire was assessed by survey-level immunoSEQ sequencing. Generated by immunoSEQ multiplex PCR, the TCRdb table keeps only in-frame clones and is missing some. Of 68,000 or so clones in the sample, roughly 95% were seen once. There are 15 residues in the CDR3. Germline-derived CDR1 and CDR2 are ENHRY and SYGVKD. The ends were cut back, 1 base at V and 6 bases at J, with 15 bases in the middle. The rearrangement joins TRBV10-3 to TRBJ1-1, with a possible D match to TRBD1 (6 bases). The source material was PBMCs. The sequence was obtained from a man aged 35-49 years with rheumatoid arthritis. The CDR3 here is CAISEYRAAEAEAFF. For the CDR3, the DNA is TGTGCCATCAGTGAGTACAGGGCTGCTGAGGCTGAAGCTTTCTTT.